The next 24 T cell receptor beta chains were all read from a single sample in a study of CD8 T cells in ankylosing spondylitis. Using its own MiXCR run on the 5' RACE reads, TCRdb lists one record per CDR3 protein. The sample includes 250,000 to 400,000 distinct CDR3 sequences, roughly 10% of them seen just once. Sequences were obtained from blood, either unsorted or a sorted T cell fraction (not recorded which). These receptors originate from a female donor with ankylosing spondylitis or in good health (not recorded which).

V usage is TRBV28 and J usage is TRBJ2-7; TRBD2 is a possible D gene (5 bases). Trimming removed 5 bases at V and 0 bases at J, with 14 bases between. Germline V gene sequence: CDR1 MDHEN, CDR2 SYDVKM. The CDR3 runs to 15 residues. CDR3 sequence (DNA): TGTGCCAGCAGTCCCCCAGCGGTAAGCTCCTACGAGCAGTACTTC. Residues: CASSPPAVSSYEQYF.

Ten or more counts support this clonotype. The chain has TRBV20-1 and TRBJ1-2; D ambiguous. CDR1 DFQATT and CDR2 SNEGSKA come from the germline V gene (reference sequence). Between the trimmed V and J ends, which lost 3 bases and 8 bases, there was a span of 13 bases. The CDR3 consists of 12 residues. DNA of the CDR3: TGCAGTGCTAGGGATATGACCCGGGGCTACACCTTC. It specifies CSARDMTRGYTF.

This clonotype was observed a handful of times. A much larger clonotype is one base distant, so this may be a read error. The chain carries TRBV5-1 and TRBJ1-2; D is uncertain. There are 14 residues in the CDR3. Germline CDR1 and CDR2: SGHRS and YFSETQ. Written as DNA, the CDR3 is TGCGCCAGCAGCTTGGCCCCTGGTCCGCATGGCTACCCCTTC. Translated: CASSLAPGPHGYPF.

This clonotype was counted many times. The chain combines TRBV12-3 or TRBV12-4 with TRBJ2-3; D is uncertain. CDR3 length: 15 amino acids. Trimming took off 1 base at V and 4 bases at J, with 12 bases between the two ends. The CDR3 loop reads CASSLGVLGADTQYF. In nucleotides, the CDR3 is TGTGCCAGCAGTTTAGGGGTGCTCGGCGCAGATACGCAGTATTTT.

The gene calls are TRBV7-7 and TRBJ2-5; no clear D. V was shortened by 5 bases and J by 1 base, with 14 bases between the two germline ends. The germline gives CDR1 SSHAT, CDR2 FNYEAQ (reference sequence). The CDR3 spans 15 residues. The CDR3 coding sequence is TGTGCCAGCAGCCCGGCAGGACCCATCCAAGAGACCCAGTACTTC. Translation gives CASSPAGPIQETQYF.

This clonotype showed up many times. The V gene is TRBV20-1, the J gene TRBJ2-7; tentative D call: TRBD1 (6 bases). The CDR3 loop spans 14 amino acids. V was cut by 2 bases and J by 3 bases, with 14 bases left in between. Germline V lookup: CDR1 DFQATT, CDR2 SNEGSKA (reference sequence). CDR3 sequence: CSARLQGIYYEQYF. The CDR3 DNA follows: TGCAGTGCTAGACTCCAGGGGATATACTACGAGCAGTACTTC.

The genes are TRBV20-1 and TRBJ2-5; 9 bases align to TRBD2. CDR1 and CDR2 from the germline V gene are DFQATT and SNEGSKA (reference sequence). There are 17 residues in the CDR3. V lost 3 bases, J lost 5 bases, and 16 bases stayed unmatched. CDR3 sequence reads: CSASSISGRGVGETQYF. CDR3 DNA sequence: TGCAGTGCTAGTTCGATTAGCGGGAGAGGGGTTGGGGAGACCCAGTACTTC.

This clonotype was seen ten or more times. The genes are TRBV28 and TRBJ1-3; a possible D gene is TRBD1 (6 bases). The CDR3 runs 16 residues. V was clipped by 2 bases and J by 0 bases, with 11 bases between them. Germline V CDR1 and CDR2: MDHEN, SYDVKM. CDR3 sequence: CASSLAGDNSGNTIYF. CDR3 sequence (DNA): TGTGCCAGCAGTTTAGCAGGGGACAACTCTGGAAACACCATATATTTT.

CDR3 coding DNA: TGTGCCAGCAGCCCTCCCGGACTCGGCTACAATGAGCAGTTCTTC. Translating gives CASSPPGLGYNEQFF. This chain joins TRBV14 and TRBJ2-1; D might be TRBD2 (5 bases). The germline CDR1 and CDR2 sequences are SGHDN and FVKESK. Trimming removed 4 bases at V and 3 bases at J, with 13 bases between. CDR3 length equals 15 residues.

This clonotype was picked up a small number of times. DNA of the CDR3: TGCGCCAGCAGCGGGGGGCCCAATGAGCAGTTCTTC. This translates into CASSGGPNEQFF. This rearrangement joins TRBV5-1 to TRBJ2-1; D might be TRBD1 or TRBD2, each matching 6 bases. V gave up 4 bases and J gave up 6 bases, with 8 bases separating them. The CDR3 covers 12 residues. Germline V CDR1 and CDR2: SGHRS, YFSETQ.

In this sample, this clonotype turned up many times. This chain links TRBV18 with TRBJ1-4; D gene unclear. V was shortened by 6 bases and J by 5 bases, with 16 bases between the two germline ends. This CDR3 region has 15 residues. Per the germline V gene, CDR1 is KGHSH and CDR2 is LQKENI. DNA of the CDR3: TGTGCCAGCTCGTACTCAGGAATGGGGAATGAAAAACTGTTTTTT. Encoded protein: CASSYSGMGNEKLFF. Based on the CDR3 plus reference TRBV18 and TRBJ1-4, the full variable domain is NAGVMQNPRHLVRRRGQEARLRCSPMKGHSHVYWYRQLPEEGLKFMVYLQKENIIDESGMPKERFSAEFPKEGPSILRIQQVVRGDSAAYFCASSYSGMGNEKLFFGSGTQLSVL.

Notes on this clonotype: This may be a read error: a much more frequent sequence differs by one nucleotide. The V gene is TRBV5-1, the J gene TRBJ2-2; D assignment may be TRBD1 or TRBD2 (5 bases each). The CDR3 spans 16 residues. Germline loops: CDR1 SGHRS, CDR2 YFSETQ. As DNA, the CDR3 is TGCGCCAGCAGCTGGCGAGGGGTCCTGAACACCGGGGAGCCGTTTTTT. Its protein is CASSWRGVLNTGEPFF.

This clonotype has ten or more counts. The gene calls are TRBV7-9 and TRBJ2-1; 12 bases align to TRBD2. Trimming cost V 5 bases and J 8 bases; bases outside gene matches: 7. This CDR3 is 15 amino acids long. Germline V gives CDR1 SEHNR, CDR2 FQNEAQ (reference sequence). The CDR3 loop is CASSPTSGSTHEQFF. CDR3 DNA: TGTGCCAGCAGCCCGACTAGCGGGAGCACCCATGAGCAGTTCTTC.

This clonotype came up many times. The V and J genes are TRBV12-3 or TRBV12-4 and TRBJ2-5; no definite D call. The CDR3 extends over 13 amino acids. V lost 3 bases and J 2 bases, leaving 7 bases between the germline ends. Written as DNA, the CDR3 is TGTGCCAGCAGTTTTGGCCTTCAAGAGACCCAGTACTTC. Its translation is CASSFGLQETQYF.

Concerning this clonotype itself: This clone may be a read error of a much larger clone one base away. CDR3 loop: CATTQGAQPQHF. For the CDR3, the DNA is TGTGCCACCACACAGGGGGCTCAGCCCCAGCATTTT. The genes are TRBV12-3 or TRBV12-4 and TRBJ1-5, with 9 bases lining up with TRBD1. The CDR3 loop spans 12 amino acids. V was pared by 10 bases and J by 6 bases, with 4 bases of the junction left unmatched.

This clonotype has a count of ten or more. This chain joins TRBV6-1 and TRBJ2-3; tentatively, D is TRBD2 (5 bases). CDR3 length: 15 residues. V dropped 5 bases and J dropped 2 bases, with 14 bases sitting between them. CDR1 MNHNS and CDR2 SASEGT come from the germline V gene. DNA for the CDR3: TGTGCCAGCAGTATCGGCGGAGGAATCACAGATACGCAGTATTTT. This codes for CASSIGGGITDTQYF.

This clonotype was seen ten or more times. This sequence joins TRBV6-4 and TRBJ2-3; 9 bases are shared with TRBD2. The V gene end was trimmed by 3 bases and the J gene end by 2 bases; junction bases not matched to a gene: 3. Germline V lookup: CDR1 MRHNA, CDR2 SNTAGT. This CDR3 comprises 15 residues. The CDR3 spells CASSEAGGSTDTQYF. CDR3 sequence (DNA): TGTGCCAGCAGTGAAGCGGGGGGATCCACAGATACGCAGTATTTT.

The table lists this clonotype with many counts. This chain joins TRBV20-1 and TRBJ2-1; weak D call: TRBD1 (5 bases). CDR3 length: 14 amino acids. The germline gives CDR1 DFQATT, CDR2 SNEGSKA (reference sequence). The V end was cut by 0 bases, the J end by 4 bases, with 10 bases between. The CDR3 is CSARDRQIYNEQFF. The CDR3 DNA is TGCAGTGCTAGAGATCGACAGATATACAATGAGCAGTTCTTC.

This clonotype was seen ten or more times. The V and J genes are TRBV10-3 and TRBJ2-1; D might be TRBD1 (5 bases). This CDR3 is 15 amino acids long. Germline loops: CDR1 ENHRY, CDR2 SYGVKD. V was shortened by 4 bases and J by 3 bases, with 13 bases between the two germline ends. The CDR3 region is CAISAGQRHYNEQFF. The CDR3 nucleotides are TGTGCCATCAGTGCAGGGCAGAGACACTACAATGAGCAGTTCTTC.

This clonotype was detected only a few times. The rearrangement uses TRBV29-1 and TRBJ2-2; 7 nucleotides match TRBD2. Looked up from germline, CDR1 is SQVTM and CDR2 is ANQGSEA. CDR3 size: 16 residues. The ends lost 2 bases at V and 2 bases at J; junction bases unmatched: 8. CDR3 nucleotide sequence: TGCAGCGTTGAAAGGCCTAGCGGCCGAAACACCGGGGAGCTGTTTTTT. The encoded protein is CSVERPSGRNTGELFF.

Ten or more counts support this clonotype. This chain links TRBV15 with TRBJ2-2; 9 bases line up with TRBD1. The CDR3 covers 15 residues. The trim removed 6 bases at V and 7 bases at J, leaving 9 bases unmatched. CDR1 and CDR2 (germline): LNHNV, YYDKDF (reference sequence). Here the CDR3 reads CATSYTGGANGELFF. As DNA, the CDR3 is TGTGCCACCAGTTATACAGGGGGCGCGAACGGGGAGCTGTTTTTT. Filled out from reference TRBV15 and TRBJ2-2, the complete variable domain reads DAMVIQNPRYQVTQFGKPVTLSCSQTLNHNVMYWYQQKSSQAPKLLFHYYDKDFNNEADTPDNFQSRRPNTSFCFLDIRSPGLGDTAMYLCATSYTGGANGELFFGEGSRLTVL.

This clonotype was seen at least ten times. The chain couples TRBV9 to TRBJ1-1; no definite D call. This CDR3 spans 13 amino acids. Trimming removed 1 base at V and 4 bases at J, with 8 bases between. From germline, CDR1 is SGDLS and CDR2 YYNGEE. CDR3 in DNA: TGTGCCAGCAGCGTAAAGGGCACCACTGAAGCTTTCTTT. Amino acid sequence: CASSVKGTTEAFF.

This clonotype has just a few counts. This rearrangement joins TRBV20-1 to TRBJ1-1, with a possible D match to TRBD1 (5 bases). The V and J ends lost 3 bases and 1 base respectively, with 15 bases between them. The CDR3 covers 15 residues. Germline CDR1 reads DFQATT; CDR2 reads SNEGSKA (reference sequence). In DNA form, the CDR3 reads TGCAGTGCTAGGACAGAATACAAAAGGAACACTGAAGCTTTCTTT. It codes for CSARTEYKRNTEAFF.

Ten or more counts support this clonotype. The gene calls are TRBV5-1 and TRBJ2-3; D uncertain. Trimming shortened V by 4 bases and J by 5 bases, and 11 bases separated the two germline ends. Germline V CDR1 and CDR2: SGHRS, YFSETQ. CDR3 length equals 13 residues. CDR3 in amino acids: CASSDSKGDTQYF. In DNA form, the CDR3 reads TGCGCCAGCAGCGACTCGAAGGGAGATACGCAGTATTTT. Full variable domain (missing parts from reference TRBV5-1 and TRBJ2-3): KAGVTQTPRYLIKTRGQQVTLSCSPISGHRSVSWYQQTPGQGLQFLFEYFSETQRNKGNFPGRFSGRQFSNSRSEMNVSTLELGDSALYLCASSDSKGDTQYFGPGTRLTVL.